Below, 18 T cell receptor beta chains from the same sample are listed, as sequenced in a study of T cell responses to AZD1222 COVID-19 vaccine. Produced via immunoSEQ multiplex PCR; TCRdb's table is partial and in-frame only. The table includes approximately 180,000 clones, around 94% detected once. The specimen comprised peripheral blood, sampled on day 0 of AZD1222 vaccination. All receptors come from an adult in good health.

The chain links TRBV3-1 (or the pseudogene TRBV3-2) to TRBJ2-1; 11 positions match TRBD2. V was clipped by 0 bases and J by 6 bases; unmatched bases: 10. The germline V gene encodes CDR1 LGHDT and CDR2 YNNKEL (reference sequence). The CDR3 length is 18 residues. CDR3 protein: CASSQERTLGTSGNEQFF. CDR3 sequence (DNA): TGTGCCAGCAGCCAAGAAAGAACCCTAGGGACTAGCGGCAATGAGCAGTTCTTC.

The chain couples TRBV6-1 to TRBJ2-1; tentatively, D is TRBD2 (6 bases). There are 17 residues in the CDR3. CDR1 is MNHNS, CDR2 SASEGT, per germline. Trimming left V 0 bases short and J 8 bases short, with 20 bases between. Written as DNA, the CDR3 is TGTGCCAGCAGTGAAGCCTTAGCAGTGGGAGGTTTCGATGAGCAGTTCTTC. It is translated as CASSEALAVGGFDEQFF.

V is TRBV5-1 and J is TRBJ2-7, with D perhaps matching TRBD2 (6 bases). The CDR3 totals 12 residues. CDR1 is SGHRS and CDR2 is YFSETQ in the germline V gene. Trimming took off 0 bases at V and 6 bases at J, with 7 bases between the two ends. In DNA, the CDR3 is TGCGCCAGCAGCTTGGCCGGGGGCGAGCAGTACTTC. This codes for CASSLAGGEQYF.

This chain links TRBV6-6 with TRBJ1-5; D is uncertain. V gave up 10 bases and J gave up 7 bases, with 17 bases separating them. CDR1 and CDR2 from the germline V gene are MNHNY and SVGAGI (reference sequence). The CDR3 is 13 residues long. DNA for the CDR3: TGTGCCACCATCTATGGGTTGGGGCAGCCCCAGCATTTT. Its protein is CATIYGLGQPQHF.

In its sample, this clone was seen a few times. In the same sample, other DNA sequences code for this CDR3. The rearrangement links TRBV14 to TRBJ2-7; 9 positions agree with TRBD2. The junction had 7 bases not matched to a gene; V was cut back by 1 base and J by 6 bases. CDR3 length equals 15 residues. The germline V gene encodes CDR1 SGHDN and CDR2 FVKESK. CDR3 in DNA: TGTGCCAGCAGCCAAGGAGCAGCGGGAGGTTCCGAGCAGTACTTC. Its protein is CASSQGAAGGSEQYF.

This clone was found once. This chain uses TRBV20-1 with TRBJ2-5; D is ambiguous. The CDR3 has 11 residues. Germline CDR1 is DFQATT and CDR2 is SNEGSKA (reference sequence). For the CDR3, the DNA is TGCAGCCCTACCGGTGGAGAGACCCAGTACTTC. Translation gives CSPTGGETQYF.

This clone appeared a single time. The chain has TRBV19 and TRBJ2-1; 7 bases agree with TRBD2. The trim removed 4 bases at V and 8 bases at J, leaving 8 bases unmatched. CDR3 size: 14 residues. CDR1 is LNHDA and CDR2 is SQIVND in the germline V gene (reference sequence). The DNA of the CDR3 is TGTGCCAGTAGTACTGTGGCGGGAGCTCATGAGCAGTTCTTC. As protein: CASSTVAGAHEQFF.

The rearrangement joins TRBV2 to TRBJ2-7; weak D call: TRBD1 (6 bases). V lost 7 bases, J lost 3 bases, and 10 bases lay in between. The CDR3 is 12 residues long. Germline V CDR1 and CDR2: SNHLY, FYNNEI. CDR3 in amino acids: CASTGARYEQYF. The CDR3 DNA follows: TGTGCCAGCACAGGGGCGCGCTACGAGCAGTACTTC.

The V call is TRBV19, the J call TRBJ1-5; 8 bases match TRBD1. CDR1 and CDR2 from the germline V gene are LNHDA and SQIVND (reference sequence). The junction had 8 bases not matched to a gene; V was cut back by 4 bases and J by 0 bases. The CDR3 consists of 17 residues. CDR3: CASSTAPGQGSNQPQHF. In DNA, the CDR3 is TGTGCCAGTAGTACTGCCCCAGGACAGGGTAGCAATCAGCCCCAGCATTTT.

V usage is TRBV6-5 and J usage is TRBJ1-1; a possible D gene is TRBD1 (5 bases). Germline V lookup: CDR1 MNHEY, CDR2 SVGAGI. Trimming stripped 2 bases from V and 4 bases from J, with 11 bases between. The CDR3 totals 14 residues. The CDR3 protein is CASSYTDTRTEAFF. DNA for the CDR3: TGTGCCAGCAGTTACACGGACACGCGCACTGAAGCTTTCTTT.

This clone has a single count. The gene calls are TRBV7-9 and TRBJ1-2; 7 bases agree with TRBD1. The germline CDR1 and CDR2 sequences are SEHNR and FQNEAQ (reference sequence). Germline trimming cut 5 bases from V and 8 bases from J; bases unmatched to any gene: 14. CDR3 length: 15 residues. For the CDR3, the DNA is TGTGCCAGCAGCGGGCGACAGGGAGCTGGTCGCGGCTACACCTTC. Translation gives CASSGRQGAGRGYTF.

This chain uses TRBV18 with TRBJ2-1, with D possibly matching TRBD1 (6 bases). The CDR3 runs 14 residues. V dropped 1 base and J dropped 5 bases, with 9 bases sitting between them. Looked up from germline, CDR1 is KGHSH and CDR2 is LQKENI. CDR3 region: CASSPRDTNNEQFF. The CDR3 DNA reads TGTGCCAGCTCACCACGGGACACTAACAATGAGCAGTTCTTC.

CDR3 amino acids: CSAHGLAGLQETQYF. CDR3 sequence (DNA): TGCAGCGCTCACGGACTAGCGGGGTTACAAGAGACCCAGTACTTC. V is TRBV29-1 and J is TRBJ2-5, with 12 bases matching TRBD2. Per the germline V gene, CDR1 is SQVTM and CDR2 is ANQGSEA. V lost 7 bases, J lost 2 bases, and 8 bases stayed unmatched. This CDR3 is built from 15 residues.

A single count supports this clone. The chain carries TRBV5-6 and TRBJ2-7; D not certain. The CDR3 has 13 amino acids. Between the trimmed V and J ends, which lost 0 bases and 3 bases, there was a span of 7 bases. Germline CDR1 and CDR2: SGHDT and YYEEEE. The CDR3 sequence is CASSLALDYEQYF. In DNA form, the CDR3 reads TGTGCCAGCAGCTTGGCCTTAGACTACGAGCAGTACTTC.

V is TRBV7-9 and J is TRBJ1-1; 7 bases are a match to TRBD1. Losses at the gene ends were 3 bases for V and 4 bases for J; bases not matched to a gene: 5. The germline gives CDR1 SEHNR, CDR2 FQNEAQ (reference sequence). This CDR3 comprises 14 residues. The CDR3 loop reads CASSFTTGATEAFF. The CDR3 nucleotides are TGTGCCAGCAGCTTTACAACAGGGGCCACTGAAGCTTTCTTT.

This clone appeared a single time. The J gene is TRBJ1-1, the V gene TRBV9, with a weak D call TRBD1 (6 bases). Trimming left V 2 bases short and J 0 bases short, with 20 bases between. Germline V gives CDR1 SGDLS, CDR2 YYNGEE. CDR3 size: 18 residues. The CDR3 sequence: CASSVTLPGQLLNTEAFF. The CDR3 bases are TGTGCCAGCAGCGTGACTTTACCGGGACAACTCTTGAACACTGAAGCTTTCTTT.

The rearrangement joins TRBV2 to TRBJ1-5, with D perhaps matching TRBD1 (6 bases). Germline V gene lookup returns CDR1 SNHLY and CDR2 FYNNEI. The CDR3 consists of 14 residues. Trimming left V 5 bases short and J 1 base short, with 9 bases between. The chain's CDR3 is CASSTQGSNQPQHF. CDR3 nucleotide sequence: TGTGCCAGCAGTACTCAGGGGAGCAATCAGCCCCAGCATTTT.

The chain combines TRBV15 with TRBJ2-3, with 7 bases aligning to TRBD2. This CDR3 has 21 amino acids. The ends lost 8 bases at V and 2 bases at J; junction bases unmatched: 28. The V gene's germline CDR1 is LNHNV and CDR2 YYDKDF (reference sequence). The CDR3 DNA reads TGTGCCACCCCCATAAAACCCGTCGCCGGTCTACTAGCGCATTTCACAGATACGCAGTATTTT. Its translation is CATPIKPVAGLLAHFTDTQYF.